This is a list of T cell receptor beta chains from one sample in a study of blood T cell repertoires in COVID-19. The method was immunoSEQ multiplex PCR; TCRdb's version includes in-frame clones alone and lacks a portion of them. The sample consists of 80,000 to 100,000 clones, around 85% of them appearing once. The sequencing input was peripheral blood. These receptors were collected from a man in his fifties or sixties with acute or convalescent COVID-19. Both conserved end residues are part of each CDR3. D genes are given only for firm matches. Clone size is given for some rows only: seen once, a few or many times, or a class if the clone is expanded.

j_call	d_call	clone_size	v_call	cdr3_aa	cdr3_nt
TRBJ2-7	-	few	TRBV7-9	CASSLDPTREQYF	TGTGCCAGCAGCTTAGATCCGACGCGGGAGCAGTACTTC
TRBJ2-2	-	many	TRBV2	CASSGAANTGELFF	TGTGCCAGCAGTGGGGCAGCGAACACCGGGGAGCTGTTTTTT
TRBJ2-5	-	-	TRBV10-1	CASSVGSGLSEETQYF	TGCGCCAGCAGTGTTGGTTCGGGGTTGTCAGAAGAGACCCAGTACTTC
TRBJ2-6	TRBD2	-	TRBV4-1	CPRRQLGGVPDSGANVLTF	TGCCCCCGCCGCCAACTGGGGGGGGTCCCGGACTCTGGGGCCAACGTCCTGACTTTC
TRBJ2-1	-	few	TRBV18	CASSQAGFANEQFF	TGTGCCAGCTCACAGGCAGGGTTCGCCAATGAGCAGTTCTTC
TRBJ2-1	TRBD2	-	TRBV6-5	CASSYGAGASNEQFF	TGTGCCAGCAGTTACGGTGCGGGAGCTTCGAATGAGCAGTTCTTC
TRBJ2-1	TRBD1	many	TRBV27	CASSNRGVSYNEQFF	TGTGCCAGCAGCAACAGGGGAGTCAGCTACAATGAGCAGTTCTTC
TRBJ2-7	-	-	TRBV12-3/TRBV12-4	CASSINREQYF	TGTGCCAGCAGCATAAACAGAGAGCAGTACTTC
TRBJ2-1	-	-	TRBV18	CASSPSQGNEQFF	TGTGCCAGCTCACCATCTCAGGGAAATGAGCAGTTCTTC
TRBJ2-2	-	-	TRBV15	CATSNNTGLGHRGAVF	TGTGCCACCAGCAATAACACAGGGCTCGGACACCGGGGAGCTGTTTTT
TRBJ2-5	TRBD1	-	TRBV28	CASSPGQGRETQYF	TGTGCCAGCAGCCCGGGACAGGGCCGGGAGACCCAGTACTTC
TRBJ2-1	TRBD2	-	TRBV12-5	CASGDHGGAVYNEQFF	TGTGCTAGTGGTGATCACGGGGGGGCGGTGTACAATGAGCAGTTCTTC
TRBJ2-5	-	-	TRBV20-1	CSARPQETQYF	TGCAGTGCCAGGCCCCAAGAGACCCAGTACTTC
TRBJ1-2	-	few	TRBV30	CAWSVPWGGYGYTF	TGTGCCTGGAGTGTACCATGGGGAGGCTATGGCTACACCTTC
TRBJ2-3	TRBD1	once	TRBV5-8	CASSFWGQGFADTQYF	TGTGCCAGCAGCTTTTGGGGACAGGGATTTGCAGATACGCAGTATTTT
TRBJ2-7	TRBD1	-	TRBV11-2	CASSRDRVLEQYF	TGTGCCAGCAGCCGGGACAGGGTTCTCGAGCAGTACTTC
TRBJ2-1	TRBD2	-	TRBV28	CASSLWASGNRNEQFF	TGTGCCAGCAGTTTATGGGCTAGCGGGAATCGAAATGAGCAGTTCTTC
TRBJ2-5	-	-	TRBV9	CASSVGQADQETQYF	TGTGCCAGCAGCGTAGGGCAGGCCGACCAAGAGACCCAGTACTTC
TRBJ1-2	-	once	TRBV19	CASSIGGISNYGYTF	TGTGCCAGTAGTATAGGCGGCATTTCTAACTATGGCTACACCTTC
TRBJ2-7	TRBD2	-	TRBV28	CASIKGLAANEQYF	TGTGCCAGTATAAAGGGACTAGCGGCCAACGAGCAGTACTTC
TRBJ2-1	-	-	TRBV7-2	CASSLRNEQFF	TGTGCCAGCAGCTTACGTAATGAGCAGTTCTTC
TRBJ2-3	-	-	TRBV4-3	CASSQSGLSTDTQYF	TGCGCCAGCAGCCAGTCGGGACTTTCCACAGATACGCAGTATTTT
TRBJ2-7	-	once	TRBV5-1	CASSLVAGPSYEQYF	TGCGCCAGCAGCTTGGTCGCAGGGCCTTCCTACGAGCAGTACTTC
TRBJ2-2	-	-	TRBV5-4	CASSFLGATGELFF	TGTGCCAGCAGCTTTCTCGGAGCCACCGGGGAGCTGTTTTTT
TRBJ2-7	TRBD2	-	TRBV28	CASESSGSWYEQYF	TGTGCCAGCGAATCTAGCGGGAGTTGGTACGAGCAGTACTTC
TRBJ1-5	TRBD1	-	TRBV30	CAWSGGQGTRQPQHF	TGTGCCTGGAGTGGGGGACAGGGGACTCGTCAGCCCCAGCATTTT
TRBJ2-7	-	-	TRBV5-5	CASTHSPAQRYEQYF	TGTGCCAGCACCCATTCTCCTGCGCAGCGCTACGAGCAGTACTTC
TRBJ1-1	-	-	TRBV18	CASSMGMNTEAFF	TGTGCCAGCTCAATGGGCATGAACACTGAAGCTTTCTTT
TRBJ2-5	-	-	TRBV7-2	CASSLRTGQRGGTQYF	TGTGCCAGCAGCTTACGGACAGGCCAACGGGGGGGGACCCAGTACTTC
TRBJ1-4	-	-	TRBV6-6	CASSPLISEKLFF	TGTGCCAGCAGTCCCCTTATTTCGGAAAAACTGTTTTTT
TRBJ2-3	TRBD2	-	TRBV10-3	CAISGEGDTQYF	TGTGCCATCAGTGGGGAGGGGGATACGCAGTATTTT
TRBJ1-1	-	-	TRBV2	CARSHRAPEAFF	TGTGCCAGAAGCCACAGGGCCCCTGAAGCCTTCTTT
TRBJ1-6	-	-	TRBV3-1/TRBV3-2	CASSQDLRGTNSPLHF	TGTGCCAGCAGCCAAGATTTAAGGGGGACGAATTCACCCCTCCACTTT
TRBJ1-4	TRBD1	-	TRBV10-3	CAISETTVTGADEKLFF	TGTGCCATCAGTGAGACTACCGTGACAGGGGCGGATGAAAAACTGTTTTTT
TRBJ2-5	-	-	TRBV7-9	CASSLVPTGGAETQYF	TGTGCCAGCAGCTTAGTGCCAACTGGGGGCGCGGAGACCCAGTACTTC
TRBJ2-7	-	-	TRBV10-3	CAISKYRDYEQYF	TGTGCCATCAGTAAATACAGGGACTACGAGCAGTACTTC
TRBJ1-4	-	-	TRBV27	CASSSSGGGVVAREKLFF	TGTGCCAGCAGTTCATCGGGAGGCGGAGTGGTGGCGCGTGAAAAACTGTTTTTT
TRBJ1-5	-	-	TRBV27	CASRPGGLSNQPQHF	TGTGCCAGCCGACCGGGGGGACTTAGCAATCAGCCCCAGCATTTT
TRBJ2-7	TRBD1	-	TRBV29-1	CSVDPGQGTYEQYF	TGCAGCGTTGACCCGGGACAGGGAACCTACGAGCAGTACTTC
TRBJ2-2	TRBD2	-	TRBV28	CASNRLAANTGELFF	TGTGCCAGCAACAGGCTAGCGGCGAACACCGGGGAGCTGTTTTTT
TRBJ1-4	TRBD1	-	TRBV11-2	CASSSGQVTFATNEKLFF	TGTGCCAGCAGCTCTGGACAGGTTACGTTTGCAACTAATGAAAAACTGTTTTTT
TRBJ2-7	TRBD1	-	TRBV30	CAWSTGFVGDRRSYEQYF	TGTGCCTGGAGCACGGGGTTTGTAGGGGACAGGCGATCCTACGAGCAGTACTTC
TRBJ1-2	TRBD1	-	TRBV28	CASSPAGQAYGYTF	TGTGCCAGCAGTCCCGCCGGACAGGCCTATGGCTACACCTTC
TRBJ2-1	TRBD2	-	TRBV19	CASKMLAGGHNEQFF	TGTGCCAGCAAGATGCTAGCGGGAGGTCACAATGAGCAGTTCTTC
TRBJ1-1	-	-	TRBV11-3	CASSPQSPEAFF	TGTGCCAGCAGCCCCCAGTCACCTGAAGCTTTCTTT
TRBJ1-5	-	-	TRBV19	CASSIGFYGGFYSNQPQHF	TGTGCCAGTAGTATAGGGTTTTATGGAGGGTTTTATAGCAATCAGCCCCAGCATTTT
TRBJ2-4	TRBD2	-	TRBV4-1	CASSQEDPAGRLIAKNIQYF	TGCGCCAGCAGCCAAGAAGATCCAGCGGGACGCCTTATAGCCAAAAACATTCAGTACTTC
TRBJ1-5	-	once	TRBV27	CASRVLGANQPQHF	TGTGCCAGCAGGGTCCTGGGGGCCAATCAGCCCCAGCATTTT
TRBJ1-1	-	-	TRBV29-1	CSVDRGGSEAFF	TGCAGCGTTGACAGGGGAGGGTCTGAAGCTTTCTTT
TRBJ1-2	-	-	TRBV27	CASSLLSSLNYGYTF	TGTGCCAGCAGTTTATTGTCCTCACTTAACTATGGCTACACCTTC